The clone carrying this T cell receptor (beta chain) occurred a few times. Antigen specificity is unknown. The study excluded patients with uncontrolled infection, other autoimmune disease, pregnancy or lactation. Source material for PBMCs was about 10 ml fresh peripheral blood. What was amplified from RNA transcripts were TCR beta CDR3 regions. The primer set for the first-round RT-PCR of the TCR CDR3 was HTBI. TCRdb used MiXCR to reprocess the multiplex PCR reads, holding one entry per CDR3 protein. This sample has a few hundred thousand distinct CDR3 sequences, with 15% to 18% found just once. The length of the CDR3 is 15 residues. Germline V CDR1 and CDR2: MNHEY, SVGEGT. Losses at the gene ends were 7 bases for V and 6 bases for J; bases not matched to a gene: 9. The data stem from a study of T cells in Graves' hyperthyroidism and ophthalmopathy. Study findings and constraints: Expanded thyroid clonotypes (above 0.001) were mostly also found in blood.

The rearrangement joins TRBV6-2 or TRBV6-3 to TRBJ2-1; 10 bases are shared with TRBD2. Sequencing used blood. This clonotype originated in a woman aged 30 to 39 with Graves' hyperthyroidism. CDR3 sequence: CASKFGLAEINEQFF. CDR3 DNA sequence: TGTGCCAGCAAATTCGGACTAGCGGAAATCAATGAGCAGTTCTTC.